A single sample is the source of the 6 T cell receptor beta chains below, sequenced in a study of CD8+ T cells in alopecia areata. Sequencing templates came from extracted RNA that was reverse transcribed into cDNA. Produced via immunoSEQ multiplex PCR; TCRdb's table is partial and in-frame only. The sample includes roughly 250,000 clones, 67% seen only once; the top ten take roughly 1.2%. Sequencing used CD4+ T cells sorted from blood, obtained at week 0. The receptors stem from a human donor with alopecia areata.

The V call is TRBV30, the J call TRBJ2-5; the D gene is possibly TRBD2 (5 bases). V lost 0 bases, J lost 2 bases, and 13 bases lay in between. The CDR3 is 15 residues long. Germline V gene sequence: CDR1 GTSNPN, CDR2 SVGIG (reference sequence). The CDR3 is CAWSVHGELQETQYF. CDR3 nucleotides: TGTGCCTGGAGTGTACACGGGGAATTACAAGAGACCCAGTACTTC.

The CDR3 loop reads CASSPFPRGRGTEAFF. The DNA of the CDR3 is TGCGCCAGCAGCCCCTTTCCTAGGGGGCGCGGCACTGAAGCTTTCTTT. This sequence joins TRBV5-1 and TRBJ1-1; 7 bases are a match to TRBD1. This CDR3 contains 16 residues. Germline V gene data show CDR1 as SGHRS and CDR2 as YFSETQ. V trimming: 4 bases; J trimming: 4 bases; junction bases outside the gene matches: 13.

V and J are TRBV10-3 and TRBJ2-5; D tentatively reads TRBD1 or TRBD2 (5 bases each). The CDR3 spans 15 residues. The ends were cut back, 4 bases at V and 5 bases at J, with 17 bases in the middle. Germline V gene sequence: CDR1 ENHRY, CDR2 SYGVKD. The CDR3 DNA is TGTGCCATCAGTGGGGGGACGGCCAAACGGGAGACCCAGTACTTC. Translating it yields CAISGGTAKRETQYF.

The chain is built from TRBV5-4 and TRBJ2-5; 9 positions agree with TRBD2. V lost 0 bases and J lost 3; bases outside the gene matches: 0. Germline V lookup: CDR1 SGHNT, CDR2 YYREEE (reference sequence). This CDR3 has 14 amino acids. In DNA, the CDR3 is TGTGCCAGCAGCTTGGTAGCGGGGGAAGAGACCCAGTACTTC. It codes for CASSLVAGEETQYF.

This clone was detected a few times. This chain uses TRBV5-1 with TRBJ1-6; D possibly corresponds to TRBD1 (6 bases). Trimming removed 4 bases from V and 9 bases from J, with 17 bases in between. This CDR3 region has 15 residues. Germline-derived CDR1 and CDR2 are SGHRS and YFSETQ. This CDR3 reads CASSARGAGGSPLHF. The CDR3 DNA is TGCGCCAGCAGCGCAAGGGGGGCCGGGGGTTCACCCCTCCACTTT.

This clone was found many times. CDR3 DNA: TGTGCCAGCAGCTCACACCAGGGGGGCGAGCAGTACTTC. Protein sequence: CASSSHQGGEQYF. This chain connects TRBV7-3 to TRBJ2-7, with TRBD1 as a possible D gene (7 bases). CDR3 length equals 13 residues. The germline V and J ends were trimmed by 4 bases and 6 bases, with 13 bases remaining between them. Looked up from germline, CDR1 is SGHTA and CDR2 is FQGTGA.